This TCR beta chain was recovered during a study of blood T cell repertoires in COVID-19. Study-level information: Sites across the United States, Italy and Spain contributed samples from acute and convalescent COVID-19. PBMCs, B-cell-depleted T cells, or T cells were the source of the cDNA or gDNA that made up the material.

This CDR3 has 14 amino acids. CDR1 SSHAT and CDR2 FNYEAQ come from the germline V gene (reference sequence). V was pared by 0 bases and J by 5 bases, with 9 bases between. Authors' analysis steps: Using reference gene primer amplification, nucleated cell counts were estimated. Produced via immunoSEQ multiplex PCR; TCRdb's table is partial and in-frame only. That table furnishes V, J and clone size, whereas the DNA furnished D and trimming. This table holds over 80,000 clones, around 87% found once. What was sequenced was peripheral blood. V gene TRBV7-7 combines with J gene TRBJ2-3, with a tentative D call TRBD2 (5 bases). The TCR sequence derives from a human donor in a cohort sampled during active COVID-19. The CDR3 nucleotides read TGTGCCAGCAGCTTAGCGGGAGCTGGAGATACGCAGTATTTT. As protein: CASSLAGAGDTQYF.